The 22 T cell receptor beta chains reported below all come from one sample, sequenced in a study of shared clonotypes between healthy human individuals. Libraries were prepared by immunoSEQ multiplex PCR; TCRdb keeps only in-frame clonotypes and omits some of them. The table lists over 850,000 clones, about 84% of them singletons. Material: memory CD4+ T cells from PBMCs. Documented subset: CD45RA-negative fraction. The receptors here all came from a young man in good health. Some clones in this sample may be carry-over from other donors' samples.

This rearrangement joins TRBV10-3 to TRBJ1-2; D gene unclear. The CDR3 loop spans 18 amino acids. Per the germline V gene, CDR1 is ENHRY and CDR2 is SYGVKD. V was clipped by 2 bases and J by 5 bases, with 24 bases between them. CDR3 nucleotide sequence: TGTGCCATCAGTGAGCGCCCTTTATCATCAAGGACTGATTATGGCTACACCTTC. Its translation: CAISERPLSSRTDYGYTF.

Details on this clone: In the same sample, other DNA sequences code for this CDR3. The CDR3 sequence is CASSRQGEYGYTF. Here the CDR3 DNA reads TGTGCCAGCAGCCGGCAGGGAGAGTATGGCTACACCTTC. The rearrangement joins TRBV6-5 to TRBJ1-2; TRBD1 might be the D (5 bases). Trimming left V 6 bases short and J 5 bases short, with 13 bases between. CDR3 length equals 13 residues. CDR1 and CDR2 from the germline V gene are MNHEY and SVGAGI.

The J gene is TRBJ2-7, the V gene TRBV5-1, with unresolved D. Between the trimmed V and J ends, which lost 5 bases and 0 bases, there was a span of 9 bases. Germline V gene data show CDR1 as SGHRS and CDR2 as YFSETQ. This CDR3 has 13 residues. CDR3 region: CASSPLTSYEQYF. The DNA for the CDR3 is TGCGCCAGCAGTCCGCTCACCTCCTACGAGCAGTACTTC. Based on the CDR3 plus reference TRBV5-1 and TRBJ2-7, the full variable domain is KAGVTQTPRYLIKTRGQQVTLSCSPISGHRSVSWYQQTPGQGLQFLFEYFSETQRNKGNFPGRFSGRQFSNSRSEMNVSTLELGDSALYLCASSPLTSYEQYFGPGTRLTVT.

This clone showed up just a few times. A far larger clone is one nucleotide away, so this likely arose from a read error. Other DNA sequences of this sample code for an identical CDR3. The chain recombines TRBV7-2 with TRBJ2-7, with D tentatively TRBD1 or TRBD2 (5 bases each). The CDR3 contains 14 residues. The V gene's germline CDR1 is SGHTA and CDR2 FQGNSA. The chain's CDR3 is CASSLGDGTYEQYF. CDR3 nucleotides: TGTGCCAGCAGTTTAGGGGACGGGACCTACGAGCAGTACTTC. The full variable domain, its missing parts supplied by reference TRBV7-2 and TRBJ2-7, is GAGVSQSPSNKVTEKGKDVELRCDPISGHTALYWYRQSLGQGLEFLIYFQGNSAPDKSGLPSDRFSAERTGGSVSTLTIQRTQQEDSAVYLCASSLGDGTYEQYFGPGTRLTVT.

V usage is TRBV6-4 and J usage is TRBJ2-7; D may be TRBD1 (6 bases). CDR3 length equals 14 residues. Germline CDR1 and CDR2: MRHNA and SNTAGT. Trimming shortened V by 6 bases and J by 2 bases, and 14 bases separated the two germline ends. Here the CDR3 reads CASRSRDTAYEQYF. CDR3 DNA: TGTGCCAGCAGGAGCCGGGACACCGCCTACGAGCAGTACTTC.

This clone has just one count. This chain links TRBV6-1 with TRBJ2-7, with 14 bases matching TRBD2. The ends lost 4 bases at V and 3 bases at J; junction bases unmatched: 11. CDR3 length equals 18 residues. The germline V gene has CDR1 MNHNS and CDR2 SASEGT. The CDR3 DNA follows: TGTGCCAGCAGTGTCGAAACAGGGACTAGCGGGAGTGTCTACGAGCAGTACTTC. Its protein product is CASSVETGTSGSVYEQYF.

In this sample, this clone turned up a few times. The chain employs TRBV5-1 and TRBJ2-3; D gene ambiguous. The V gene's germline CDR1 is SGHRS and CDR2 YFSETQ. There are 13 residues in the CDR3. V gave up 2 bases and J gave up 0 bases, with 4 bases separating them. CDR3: CASSFGSTDTQYF. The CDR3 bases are TGCGCCAGCAGCTTTGGGAGCACAGATACGCAGTATTTT. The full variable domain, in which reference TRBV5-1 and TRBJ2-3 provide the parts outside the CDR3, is KAGVTQTPRYLIKTRGQQVTLSCSPISGHRSVSWYQQTPGQGLQFLFEYFSETQRNKGNFPGRFSGRQFSNSRSEMNVSTLELGDSALYLCASSFGSTDTQYFGPGTRLTVL.

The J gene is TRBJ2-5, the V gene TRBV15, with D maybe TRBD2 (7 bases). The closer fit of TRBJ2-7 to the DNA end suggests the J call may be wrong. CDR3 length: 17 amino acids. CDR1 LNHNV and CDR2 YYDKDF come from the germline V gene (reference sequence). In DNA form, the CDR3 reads TGTGCCACCAGCAGAGAGGGGGACGGGGGGCTGAGAGACGAGCAGTACTTC. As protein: CATSREGDGGLRDEQYF.

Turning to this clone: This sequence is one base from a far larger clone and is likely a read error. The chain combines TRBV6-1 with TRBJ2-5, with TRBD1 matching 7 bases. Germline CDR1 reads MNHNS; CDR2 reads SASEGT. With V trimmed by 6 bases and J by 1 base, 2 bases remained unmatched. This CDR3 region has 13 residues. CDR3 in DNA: TGTGCCAGCAGCCGACAGGGCCAAGAGACCCAGTACTTC. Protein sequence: CASSRQGQETQYF.

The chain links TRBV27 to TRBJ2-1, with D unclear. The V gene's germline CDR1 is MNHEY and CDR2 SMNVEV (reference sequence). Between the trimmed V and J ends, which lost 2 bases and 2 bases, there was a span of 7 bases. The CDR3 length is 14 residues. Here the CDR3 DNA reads TGTGCCAGCAGTTTAGTTCAAACCTACAATGAGCAGTTCTTC. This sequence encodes CASSLVQTYNEQFF.

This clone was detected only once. The DNA for the CDR3 is TGTGCCAGCAGCCAATACCCCTCCTACAATGAGCAGTTCTTC. This gives the protein CASSQYPSYNEQFF. This chain uses TRBV16 with TRBJ2-1; no firm D call. CDR3 length: 14 amino acids. Germline loops: CDR1 KGHSY, CDR2 FQNENV. V dropped 1 base and J dropped 0 bases, with 4 bases sitting between them.

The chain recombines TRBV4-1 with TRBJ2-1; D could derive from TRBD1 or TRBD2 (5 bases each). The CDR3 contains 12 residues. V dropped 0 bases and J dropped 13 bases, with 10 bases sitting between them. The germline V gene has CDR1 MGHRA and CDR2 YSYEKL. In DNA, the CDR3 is TGCGCCAGCAGCCAAGAGAGGGGAACCCAGTTCTTC. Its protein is CASSQERGTQFF.

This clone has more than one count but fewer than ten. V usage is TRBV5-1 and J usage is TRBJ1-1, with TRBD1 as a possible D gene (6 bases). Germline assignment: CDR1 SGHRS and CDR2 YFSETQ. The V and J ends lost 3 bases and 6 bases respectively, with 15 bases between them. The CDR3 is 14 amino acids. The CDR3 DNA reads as TGCGCCAGCAGCTGGAGCAGGGGAACATCTGAAGCTTTCTTT. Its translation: CASSWSRGTSEAFF.

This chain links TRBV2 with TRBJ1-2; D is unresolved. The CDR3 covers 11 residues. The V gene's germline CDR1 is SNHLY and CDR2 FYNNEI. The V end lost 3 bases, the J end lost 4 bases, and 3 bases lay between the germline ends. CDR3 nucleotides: TGTGCCAGCAGTGAGGCCTATGGCTACACCTTC. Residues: CASSEAYGYTF.

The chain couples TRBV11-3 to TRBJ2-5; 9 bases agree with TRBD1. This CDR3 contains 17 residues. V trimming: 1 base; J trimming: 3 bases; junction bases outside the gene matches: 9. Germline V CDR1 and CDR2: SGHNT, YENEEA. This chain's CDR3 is CASSLGSPTGGEETQYF. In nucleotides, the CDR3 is TGTGCCAGCAGCTTAGGATCCCCTACAGGGGGCGAAGAGACCCAGTACTTC.

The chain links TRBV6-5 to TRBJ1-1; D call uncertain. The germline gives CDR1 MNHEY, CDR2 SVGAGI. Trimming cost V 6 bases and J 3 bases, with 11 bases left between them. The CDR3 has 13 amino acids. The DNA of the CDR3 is TGTGCCAGCAGCTTTGACACCTACACTGAAGCTTTCTTT. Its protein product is CASSFDTYTEAFF.

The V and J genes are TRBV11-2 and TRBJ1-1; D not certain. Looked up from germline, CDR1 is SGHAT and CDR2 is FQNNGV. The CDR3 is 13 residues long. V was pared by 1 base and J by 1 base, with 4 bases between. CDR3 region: CASSLVPNTEAFF. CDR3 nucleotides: TGTGCCAGCAGCTTAGTTCCGAACACTGAAGCTTTCTTT.

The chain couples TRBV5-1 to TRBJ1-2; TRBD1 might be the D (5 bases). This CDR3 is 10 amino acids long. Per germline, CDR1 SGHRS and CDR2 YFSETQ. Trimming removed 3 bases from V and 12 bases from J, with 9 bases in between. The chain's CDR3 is CASSYGTDTF. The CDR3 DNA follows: TGCGCCAGCAGCTACGGGACGGACACCTTC.

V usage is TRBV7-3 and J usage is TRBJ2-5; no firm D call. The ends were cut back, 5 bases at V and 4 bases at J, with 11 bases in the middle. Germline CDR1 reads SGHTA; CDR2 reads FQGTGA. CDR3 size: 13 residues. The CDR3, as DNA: TGTGCCAGCAGCCCCCAGACCGGAGAGACCCAGTACTTC. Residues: CASSPQTGETQYF.

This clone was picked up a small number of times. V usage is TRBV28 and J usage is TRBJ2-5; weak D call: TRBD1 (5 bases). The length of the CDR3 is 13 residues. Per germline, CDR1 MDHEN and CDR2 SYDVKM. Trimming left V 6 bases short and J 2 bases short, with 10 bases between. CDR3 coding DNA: TGTGCCAGCAGGGTTGGGGCTCAAGAGACCCAGTACTTC. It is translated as CASRVGAQETQYF.

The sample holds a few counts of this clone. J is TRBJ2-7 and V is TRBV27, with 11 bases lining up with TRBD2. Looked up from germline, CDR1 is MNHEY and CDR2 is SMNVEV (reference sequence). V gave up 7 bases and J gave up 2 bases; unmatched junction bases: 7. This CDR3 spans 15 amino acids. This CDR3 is CASKKMTSGTYEQYF. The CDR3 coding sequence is TGTGCCAGCAAGAAAATGACTAGCGGGACCTACGAGCAGTACTTC.

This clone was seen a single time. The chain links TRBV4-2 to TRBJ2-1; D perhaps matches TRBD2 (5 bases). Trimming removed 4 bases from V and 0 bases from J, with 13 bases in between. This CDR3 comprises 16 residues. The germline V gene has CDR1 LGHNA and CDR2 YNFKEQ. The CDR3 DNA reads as TGTGCCAGCAGCCGGCAAGCGGAGAGCTCCTACAATGAGCAGTTCTTC. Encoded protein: CASSRQAESSYNEQFF.